Sequencing of this T cell receptor beta chain was carried out in a study of human T cells and chemical hapten exposure. Overall study findings and caveats: No shift was seen in TCRs above 1 in 1000 frequency with DPC sensitization.

A few counts support this clonotype. The antigen is unknown. TCRdb reanalysed the RACE reads using MiXCR and keeps one entry per CDR3 protein. The sample has around 380,000 distinct CDR3 sequences; around 5% are singletons. Regarding time point: pre-sensitization, week 0. Treatment in this sample: therapeutic diphenylcyclopropenone sensitization with weekly scalp DPC. Trimming at V came to 1 base and at J to 0 bases, leaving 2 bases not matched to a gene. The CDR3 consists of 17 residues. CDR1 and CDR2 from the germline V gene are SGDLS and YYNGEE. This clonotype was obtained from a woman younger than 35 with alopecia areata. Some clones in this sample may be carry-over from other donors' samples. Specimen: whole blood, collected in connection with sensitization to the hapten diphenylcyclopropenone (DPC). The V and J genes are TRBV9 and TRBJ2-2, with 11 positions matching TRBD2. The CDR3 coding sequence is TGTGCCAGCAGCGTAACTAGCGGGGGATCGAACACCGGGGAGCTGTTTTTT. Amino acid sequence: CASSVTSGGSNTGELFF.